Listed below are T cell receptor beta chains from one sample, sequenced in a study of T cells in localized non-small cell lung cancer. Assay: immunoSEQ multiplex PCR; the TCRdb copy retains only in-frame clones and omits some. The sample contains under 40,000 clones, over 75% of which appear only once. The sample here was peripheral blood, taken before any cancer treatment. The receptors come from a male donor older than 55 with stage III squamous cell lung carcinoma. CDR3s include the opening cysteine and the closing phenylalanine or tryptophan. D genes are given only for firm matches. The size entry is marked missing in some rows and otherwise reads once, few, many or a size class.

CDR3nt: TGTGCCTGGCAGGATACAGGGGATCAGCCCCAGCATTTT
CDR3aa: CAWQDTGDQPQHF
d_gene: TRBD1
j_gene: TRBJ1-5
v_gene: TRBV30
abundance: -

CDR3nt: TGTGCCAGCAGCTGGGGGACACCGGTCGGCACAGATACGCAGTATTTT
CDR3aa: CASSWGTPVGTDTQYF
d_gene: -
j_gene: TRBJ2-3
v_gene: TRBV7-2
abundance: -

CDR3nt: TGTGCCAGCAATAACAGATACGCTGAAGCTTTCTTT
CDR3aa: CASNNRYAEAFF
d_gene: -
j_gene: TRBJ1-1
v_gene: TRBV6-1
abundance: -

CDR3nt: TGTGCCAGCTCCCCGACTGAGCGGGAGAGCGAGCAGTACTTC
CDR3aa: CASSPTERESEQYF
d_gene: TRBD2
j_gene: TRBJ2-7
v_gene: TRBV18
abundance: -

CDR3nt: TGTGCCAGTAGTACGAGACAGGGCCAAGAGACCCAGTACTTC
CDR3aa: CASSTRQGQETQYF
d_gene: TRBD1
j_gene: TRBJ2-5
v_gene: TRBV19
abundance: -

CDR3nt: TGTGCCTGGAGCTTGGTCCATTCACCCCTCCACTTT
CDR3aa: CAWSLVHSPLHF
d_gene: -
j_gene: TRBJ1-6
v_gene: TRBV30
abundance: -

CDR3nt: TGTGCCAGTCTAGGACTTCCGGCCTACAATGAGCAGTTCTTC
CDR3aa: CASLGLPAYNEQFF
d_gene: -
j_gene: TRBJ2-1
v_gene: TRBV19
abundance: -

CDR3nt: TGTGCCAGTATCCAGGGGACGGCCGCCAACACTGAAGCTTTCTTT
CDR3aa: CASIQGTAANTEAFF
d_gene: -
j_gene: TRBJ1-1
v_gene: TRBV19
abundance: once

CDR3nt: TGCGCCAGCAGCTCGCAGGCACAGGGGGCAGGAGAGACCCAGTACTTC
CDR3aa: CASSSQAQGAGETQYF
d_gene: TRBD1
j_gene: TRBJ2-5
v_gene: TRBV5-1
abundance: once

CDR3nt: TGTGCCAGCAGCTTTAGGGAAACCGGGGAGCTGTTTTTT
CDR3aa: CASSFRETGELFF
d_gene: -
j_gene: TRBJ2-2
v_gene: TRBV11-2
abundance: -

CDR3nt: TGTGCCAGTACCGAGACCGGACGGCCACGCAATCAGCCCCAGCATTTT
CDR3aa: CASTETGRPRNQPQHF
d_gene: -
j_gene: TRBJ1-5
v_gene: TRBV19
abundance: -

CDR3nt: TGTGCGACGGGGGGCCAGGATGGTGAGCAGTTCTTC
CDR3aa: CATGGQDGEQFF
d_gene: -
j_gene: TRBJ2-1
v_gene: TRBV30
abundance: -

CDR3nt: TGTGCCAGCTCACCAGACTTGTCCCATACGCAGTATTTT
CDR3aa: CASSPDLSHTQYF
d_gene: -
j_gene: TRBJ2-3
v_gene: TRBV18
abundance: -

CDR3nt: TGTGCCAGCTCACGAAGCGCCACCGAGAACACTGAAGCTTTCTTT
CDR3aa: CASSRSATENTEAFF
d_gene: -
j_gene: TRBJ1-1
v_gene: TRBV18
abundance: once

CDR3nt: TGCGCCAGCAGTGATTCGGCGGGAGCGACAAGCTCCTACAATGAGCAGTTCTTC
CDR3aa: CASSDSAGATSSYNEQFF
d_gene: TRBD2
j_gene: TRBJ2-1
v_gene: TRBV10-1
abundance: -

CDR3nt: TGTGCCAGCAGCTTAAGGGCTAGCGGGAGTATAGATACGCAGTATTTT
CDR3aa: CASSLRASGSIDTQYF
d_gene: TRBD2
j_gene: TRBJ2-3
v_gene: TRBV11-2
abundance: -

CDR3nt: TGTGCCAGCAGCTTATACGGACAGGGGGCCCTCAATGAGCAGTTCTTC
CDR3aa: CASSLYGQGALNEQFF
d_gene: TRBD1
j_gene: TRBJ2-1
v_gene: TRBV7-3
abundance: -

CDR3nt: TGTGCCAGCACTCAGACAGGCATAGCCTATAATTCACCCCTCCACTTT
CDR3aa: CASTQTGIAYNSPLHF
d_gene: -
j_gene: TRBJ1-6
v_gene: TRBV2
abundance: -

CDR3nt: TGTGCCAGCTCACCAGTTGGGGAGACCCAGTACTTC
CDR3aa: CASSPVGETQYF
d_gene: -
j_gene: TRBJ2-5
v_gene: TRBV18
abundance: few

CDR3nt: TGTGCCAGCAGCTTAGCGCGGCAGAACACCGGGGAGCTGTTTTTT
CDR3aa: CASSLARQNTGELFF
d_gene: -
j_gene: TRBJ2-2
v_gene: TRBV7-2
abundance: -

CDR3nt: TGTGCCAGCAGCCTAAAGGCTACTAGCGGGGCCTCAAGCAATGAGCAGTTCTTC
CDR3aa: CASSLKATSGASSNEQFF
d_gene: TRBD2
j_gene: TRBJ2-1
v_gene: TRBV7-3
abundance: -

CDR3nt: TGTGCCAGCAGTGTGGGCCCGGGCACTGAAGCTTTCTTT
CDR3aa: CASSVGPGTEAFF
d_gene: -
j_gene: TRBJ1-1
v_gene: TRBV2
abundance: few

CDR3nt: TGTGCCAGCAGTGAAAGGGGGACAGGGATCTATGGCTACACCTTC
CDR3aa: CASSERGTGIYGYTF
d_gene: TRBD1
j_gene: TRBJ1-2
v_gene: TRBV6-1
abundance: -

CDR3nt: TGTGCCAGCAGTCAAGACTACGAGCAGTACTTC
CDR3aa: CASSQDYEQYF
d_gene: -
j_gene: TRBJ2-7
v_gene: TRBV6-6
abundance: -

CDR3nt: TGCGCCAGCAGCCAAGATGTTCACACTGAAGCTTTCTTT
CDR3aa: CASSQDVHTEAFF
d_gene: -
j_gene: TRBJ1-1
v_gene: TRBV4-1
abundance: -

CDR3nt: TGTGCCAGCAGCCAGACACCCTCCTACGAGCAGTACTTC
CDR3aa: CASSQTPSYEQYF
d_gene: -
j_gene: TRBJ2-7
v_gene: TRBV5-5
abundance: -

CDR3nt: TGTGCCAGCAGCCGCGCGATCAACACCGGGGAGCTGTTTTTT
CDR3aa: CASSRAINTGELFF
d_gene: -
j_gene: TRBJ2-2
v_gene: TRBV5-4
abundance: -

CDR3nt: TGTGCCAGCAGCCGACAGGGGCGGAACACTGAAGCTTTCTTT
CDR3aa: CASSRQGRNTEAFF
d_gene: TRBD1
j_gene: TRBJ1-1
v_gene: TRBV5-6
abundance: -

CDR3nt: TGCGCCAGCAGCCCGTACCCGACTAGCGGGGGGGCCATATACAATGAGCAGTTCTTC
CDR3aa: CASSPYPTSGGAIYNEQFF
d_gene: TRBD2
j_gene: TRBJ2-1
v_gene: TRBV5-1
abundance: -

CDR3nt: TGTGCCAGCAGCTCGGTTATCTCTGGGGCCAACGTCCTGACTTTC
CDR3aa: CASSSVISGANVLTF
d_gene: -
j_gene: TRBJ2-6
v_gene: TRBV5-4
abundance: -

CDR3nt: TGTGCCAGCAGCTTAGGTCAAAGCCTTACGCGCGATGAGCAGTTCTTC
CDR3aa: CASSLGQSLTRDEQFF
d_gene: -
j_gene: TRBJ2-1
v_gene: TRBV11-2
abundance: once

CDR3nt: TGTGCCAGCAGAGAGACGGGACAGGAGAACACTGAAGCTTTCTTT
CDR3aa: CASRETGQENTEAFF
d_gene: TRBD1
j_gene: TRBJ1-1
v_gene: TRBV6-6
abundance: -

CDR3nt: TGTGCCAGCAGCCCGGGGAACTACTCAATGAACACTGAAGCTTTCTTT
CDR3aa: CASSPGNYSMNTEAFF
d_gene: -
j_gene: TRBJ1-1
v_gene: TRBV7-9
abundance: -

CDR3nt: TGTGCTAGTGGTTTGATGTCCCCAGTTGAGGGCTACACCTTC
CDR3aa: CASGLMSPVEGYTF
d_gene: -
j_gene: TRBJ1-2
v_gene: TRBV12-5
abundance: once

CDR3nt: TGTGCCAGCAGCTTAAGGTACAGGGAAGCTTTCTTT
CDR3aa: CASSLRYREAFF
d_gene: -
j_gene: TRBJ1-1
v_gene: TRBV7-8
abundance: -

CDR3nt: TGCGCCAGCAGCCAAGGTAACCCCGGGGAGCTGTTTTTT
CDR3aa: CASSQGNPGELFF
d_gene: -
j_gene: TRBJ2-2
v_gene: TRBV4-1
abundance: -

CDR3nt: TGTGCCAGCAGTTACTTCCAGAACACTGAAGCTTTCTTT
CDR3aa: CASSYFQNTEAFF
d_gene: -
j_gene: TRBJ1-1
v_gene: TRBV6-6
abundance: once

CDR3nt: TGCGCCAGCAGTCGAGGACAGGCCGGCAATCAGCCCCAGCATTTT
CDR3aa: CASSRGQAGNQPQHF
d_gene: TRBD1
j_gene: TRBJ1-5
v_gene: TRBV23-1
abundance: few

CDR3nt: TGCGCCAGCAGCTTGGCAGGGAAAGGCACTGAAGCTTTCTTT
CDR3aa: CASSLAGKGTEAFF
d_gene: -
j_gene: TRBJ1-1
v_gene: TRBV5-1
abundance: -

CDR3nt: TGTGCCTGGAGTGGGACAGGCACAGGTGGTGGCTACACCTTC
CDR3aa: CAWSGTGTGGGYTF
d_gene: TRBD1
j_gene: TRBJ1-2
v_gene: TRBV30
abundance: -

CDR3nt: TGTGCCAGCAGCTTACACACATCCTACGAGCAGTACTTC
CDR3aa: CASSLHTSYEQYF
d_gene: -
j_gene: TRBJ2-7
v_gene: TRBV11-2
abundance: -

CDR3nt: TGTGCCAGCAGTTTGAGGCCGCAGAGCTCCTACAATGAGCAGTTCTTC
CDR3aa: CASSLRPQSSYNEQFF
d_gene: -
j_gene: TRBJ2-1
v_gene: TRBV27
abundance: few

CDR3nt: TGTGCCAGCAGCGTAATTTCGAACACCGGGGAGCTGTTTTTT
CDR3aa: CASSVISNTGELFF
d_gene: -
j_gene: TRBJ2-2
v_gene: TRBV9
abundance: -

CDR3nt: TGCGCCAGCAGCTTGCGGGCTCCCTACGAGCAGTACTTC
CDR3aa: CASSLRAPYEQYF
d_gene: -
j_gene: TRBJ2-7
v_gene: TRBV5-1
abundance: -

CDR3nt: TGTGCCAGCAGCGCCCGGGACAGGGGCAATGAGCAGTTCTTC
CDR3aa: CASSARDRGNEQFF
d_gene: TRBD1
j_gene: TRBJ2-1
v_gene: TRBV9
abundance: -

CDR3nt: TGTGCCAGCAGCTTCCTGGGCGCGGACAGGGGTGAAAAACTGTTTTTT
CDR3aa: CASSFLGADRGEKLFF
d_gene: TRBD1
j_gene: TRBJ1-4
v_gene: TRBV7-9
abundance: -

CDR3nt: TGTGCCACCACCACCGGGACAGGGATTTTTGAAGCTTTCTTT
CDR3aa: CATTTGTGIFEAFF
d_gene: TRBD1
j_gene: TRBJ1-1
v_gene: TRBV5-4
abundance: -

CDR3nt: TGTGCCAGCAGCTTAGCGGTTTACAATGAGCAGTTCTTC
CDR3aa: CASSLAVYNEQFF
d_gene: -
j_gene: TRBJ2-1
v_gene: TRBV7-2
abundance: -

CDR3nt: TGTGCCAGCAGTTACTCGGGTCGGGGCTACACCTTC
CDR3aa: CASSYSGRGYTF
d_gene: -
j_gene: TRBJ1-2
v_gene: TRBV6-5
abundance: -

CDR3nt: TGTGCCAGCAGCTTGGCTGCTAGCGGGAGGAGCACAGATACGCAGTATTTT
CDR3aa: CASSLAASGRSTDTQYF
d_gene: TRBD2
j_gene: TRBJ2-3
v_gene: TRBV5-8
abundance: -

CDR3nt: TGTGCCAGCAGCCAAGATCGGGGAGGGGCTGGAGGCTACACCTTC
CDR3aa: CASSQDRGGAGGYTF
d_gene: -
j_gene: TRBJ1-2
v_gene: TRBV14
abundance: -

CDR3nt: TGTGCCAGCAGCTTAGCGACAGGGGGCGCGGTCAGTGAGCAGTTCTTC
CDR3aa: CASSLATGGAVSEQFF
d_gene: TRBD1
j_gene: TRBJ2-1
v_gene: TRBV7-8
abundance: -

CDR3nt: TGTGCCAGCAGCTATGGGCTGAGCTCCTACGAGCAGTACTTC
CDR3aa: CASSYGLSSYEQYF
d_gene: -
j_gene: TRBJ2-7
v_gene: TRBV14
abundance: few

CDR3nt: TGTGCCAGCAGGTTCTCCCAAGGGGGCGAGCAGTACTTC
CDR3aa: CASRFSQGGEQYF
d_gene: -
j_gene: TRBJ2-7
v_gene: TRBV6-6
abundance: -

CDR3nt: TGTGCCAGTAAGGGCGATCTAGCCAAAAACATTCAGTACTTC
CDR3aa: CASKGDLAKNIQYF
d_gene: -
j_gene: TRBJ2-4
v_gene: TRBV19
abundance: few

CDR3nt: TGTGCCAGCTCTAAGGACAGGAGCAACACTGAAGCTTTCTTT
CDR3aa: CASSKDRSNTEAFF
d_gene: TRBD1
j_gene: TRBJ1-1
v_gene: TRBV6-5
abundance: -